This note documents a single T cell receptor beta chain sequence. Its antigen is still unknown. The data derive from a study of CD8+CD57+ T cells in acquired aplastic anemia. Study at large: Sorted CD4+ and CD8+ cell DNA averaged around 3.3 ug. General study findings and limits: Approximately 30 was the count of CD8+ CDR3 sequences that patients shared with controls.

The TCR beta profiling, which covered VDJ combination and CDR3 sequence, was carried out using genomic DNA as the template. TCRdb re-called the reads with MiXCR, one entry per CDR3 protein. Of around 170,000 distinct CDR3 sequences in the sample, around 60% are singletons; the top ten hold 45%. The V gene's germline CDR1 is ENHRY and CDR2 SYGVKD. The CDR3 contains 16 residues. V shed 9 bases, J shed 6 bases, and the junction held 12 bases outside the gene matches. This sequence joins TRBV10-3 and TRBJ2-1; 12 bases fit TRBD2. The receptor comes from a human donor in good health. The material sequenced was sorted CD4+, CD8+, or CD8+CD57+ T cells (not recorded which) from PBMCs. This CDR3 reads CAIQGTSGGFCNEQFF. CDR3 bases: TGTGCCATTCAGGGCACTAGCGGGGGGTTCTGCAATGAGCAGTTCTTC.